The text below deals with one T cell receptor beta chain. Its antigen is undetermined. Two oligonucleotides, mixed equimolar, formed the beta constant-region primer covering TRBC1 and TRBC2. TCRdb used MiXCR to reprocess the UMI-ligation and nested PCR reads, holding one entry per CDR3 protein. The data show 150,000 or so distinct CDR3 sequences, with approximately 17% seen just once and 0.14% to 0.15% held by the top ten. The sample belongs to a study of naive and memory T cell subsets. The study's findings and limits: Possibly reflecting memory cells re-expressing CD45RA, a few larger clonotypes occurred in naive repertoires, especially CD8. Findings for naive and memory subsets could not be checked against ground truth. In CD4 and CD8 cells, diversity dropped from naive through EMRA.

The germline V and J ends were trimmed by 6 bases and 2 bases, with 17 bases remaining between them. The CDR3 extends over 14 amino acids. Germline V gene lookup returns CDR1 DFQATT and CDR2 SNEGSKA (reference sequence). CD4 T cells were positively selected, then CD8 T cells from the CD4-negative fraction. The V gene is TRBV20-1, the J gene TRBJ2-7, with D possibly TRBD1 on 6 matching bases. Source material: naive CD4+ T cells from blood. The sequence came from a human donor in good health. The CDR3 DNA reads as TGCAGTGCAAGAACAGGGTACTCCCCCTACGAGCAGTACTTC. This sequence encodes CSARTGYSPYEQYF.